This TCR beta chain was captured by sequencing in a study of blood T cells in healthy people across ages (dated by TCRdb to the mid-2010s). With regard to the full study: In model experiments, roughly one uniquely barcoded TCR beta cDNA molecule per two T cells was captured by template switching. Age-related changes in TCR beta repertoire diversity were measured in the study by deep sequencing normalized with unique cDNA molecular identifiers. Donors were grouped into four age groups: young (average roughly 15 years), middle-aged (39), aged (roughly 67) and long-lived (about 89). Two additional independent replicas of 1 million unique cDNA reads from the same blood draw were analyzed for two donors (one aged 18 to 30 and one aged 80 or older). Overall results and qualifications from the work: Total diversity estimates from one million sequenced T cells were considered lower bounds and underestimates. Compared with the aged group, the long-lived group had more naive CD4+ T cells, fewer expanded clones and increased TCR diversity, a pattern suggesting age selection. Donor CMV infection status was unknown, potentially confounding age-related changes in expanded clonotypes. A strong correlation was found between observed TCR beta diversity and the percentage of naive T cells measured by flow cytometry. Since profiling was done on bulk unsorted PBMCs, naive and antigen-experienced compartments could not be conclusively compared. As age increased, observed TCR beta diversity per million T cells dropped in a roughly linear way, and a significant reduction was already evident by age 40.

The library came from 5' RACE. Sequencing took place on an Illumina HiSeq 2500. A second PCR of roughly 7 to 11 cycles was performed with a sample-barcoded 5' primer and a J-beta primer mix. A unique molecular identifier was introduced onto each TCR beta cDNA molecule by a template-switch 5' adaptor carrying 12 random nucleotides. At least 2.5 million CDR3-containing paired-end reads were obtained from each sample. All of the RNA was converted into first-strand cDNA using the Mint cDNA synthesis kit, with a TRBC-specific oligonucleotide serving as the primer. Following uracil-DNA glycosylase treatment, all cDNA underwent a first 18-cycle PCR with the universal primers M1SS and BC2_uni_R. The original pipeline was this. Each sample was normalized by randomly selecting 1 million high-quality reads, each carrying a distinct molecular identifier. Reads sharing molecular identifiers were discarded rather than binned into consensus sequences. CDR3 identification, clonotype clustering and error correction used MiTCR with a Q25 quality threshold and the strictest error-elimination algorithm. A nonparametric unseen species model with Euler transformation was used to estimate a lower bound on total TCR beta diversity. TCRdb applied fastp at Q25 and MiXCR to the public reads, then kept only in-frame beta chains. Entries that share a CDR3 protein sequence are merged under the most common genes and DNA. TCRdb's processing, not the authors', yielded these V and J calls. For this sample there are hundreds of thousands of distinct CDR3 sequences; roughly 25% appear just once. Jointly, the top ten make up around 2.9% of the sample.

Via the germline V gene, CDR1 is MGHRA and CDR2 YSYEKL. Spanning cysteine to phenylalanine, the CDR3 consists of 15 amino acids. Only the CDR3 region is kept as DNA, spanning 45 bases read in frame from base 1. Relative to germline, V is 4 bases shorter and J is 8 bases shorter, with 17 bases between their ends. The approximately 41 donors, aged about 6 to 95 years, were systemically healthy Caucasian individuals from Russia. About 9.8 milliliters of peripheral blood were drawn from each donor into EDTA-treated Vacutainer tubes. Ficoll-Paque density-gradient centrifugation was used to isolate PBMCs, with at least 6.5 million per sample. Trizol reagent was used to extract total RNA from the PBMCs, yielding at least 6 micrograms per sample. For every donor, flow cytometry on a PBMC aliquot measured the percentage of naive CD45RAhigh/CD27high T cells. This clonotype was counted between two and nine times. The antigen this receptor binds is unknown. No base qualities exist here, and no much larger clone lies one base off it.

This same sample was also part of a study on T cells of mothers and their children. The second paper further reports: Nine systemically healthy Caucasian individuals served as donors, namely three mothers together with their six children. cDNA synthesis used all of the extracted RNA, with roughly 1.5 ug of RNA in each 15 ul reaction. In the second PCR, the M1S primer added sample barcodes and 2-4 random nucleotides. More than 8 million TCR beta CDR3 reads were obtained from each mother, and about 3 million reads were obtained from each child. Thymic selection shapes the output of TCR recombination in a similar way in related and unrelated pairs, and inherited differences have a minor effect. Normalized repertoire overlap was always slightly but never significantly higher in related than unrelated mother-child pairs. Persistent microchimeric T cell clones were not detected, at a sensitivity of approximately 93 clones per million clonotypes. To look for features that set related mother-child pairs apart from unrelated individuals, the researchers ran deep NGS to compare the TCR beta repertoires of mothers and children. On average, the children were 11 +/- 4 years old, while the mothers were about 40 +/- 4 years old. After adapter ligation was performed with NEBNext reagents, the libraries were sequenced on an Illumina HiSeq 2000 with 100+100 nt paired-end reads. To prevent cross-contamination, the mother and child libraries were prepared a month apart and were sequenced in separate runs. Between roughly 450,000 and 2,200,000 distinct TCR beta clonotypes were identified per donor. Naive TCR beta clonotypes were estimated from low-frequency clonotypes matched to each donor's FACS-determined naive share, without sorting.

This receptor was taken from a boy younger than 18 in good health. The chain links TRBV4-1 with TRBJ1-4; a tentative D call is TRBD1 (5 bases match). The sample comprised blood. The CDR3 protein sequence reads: CASSLQGRLGEKLFF. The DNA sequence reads TGCGCCAGCAGCCTCCAGGGTCGCTTAGGGGAAAAACTGTTTTTT.